What follows describes a single T cell receptor beta chain. This entry is derived from a study of control samples from healthy donors and cancer patients. The data were produced by immunoSEQ multiplex PCR, yet TCRdb's version contains in-frame clones alone and is incomplete. The table includes about 130,000 clones, about 95% detected once. Trimming took 1 base from V and 2 from J, leaving 10 bases between them. Germline CDR1 is GTSNPN and CDR2 is SVGIG (reference sequence). The CDR3 length is 14 residues. Material: blood. The chain uses TRBV30 and TRBJ2-3; possible D gene TRBD1, 6 bases. This sequence originates from a man aged 30 to 45 in good health. The chain's CDR3 is CAWSGWTATDTQYF. The CDR3 bases are TGTGCCTGGAGTGGATGGACAGCCACAGATACGCAGTATTTT.